The 2 T cell receptor beta chains presented below share a single source sample, sequenced in a study of blood T cell repertoires in COVID-19. The protocol was immunoSEQ multiplex PCR, while the TCRdb copy is restricted to in-frame clones and leaves out a portion. The profile shows about 190,000 clones, more than 75% of them singletons. The sequencing sample was made of peripheral blood. These receptors all come from a human donor in a cohort sampled during active COVID-19.

The J gene is TRBJ2-1, the V gene TRBV7-2; D may be TRBD1 (6 bases). Germline V gives CDR1 SGHTA, CDR2 FQGNSA. CDR3 length equals 14 residues. V dropped 5 bases and J dropped 1 base, with 9 bases sitting between them. The CDR3 sequence is CASSRRGSYNEQFF. Written as DNA, the CDR3 is TGTGCCAGCAGCCGCAGGGGATCCTACAATGAGCAGTTCTTC.

This rearrangement joins TRBV23-1 to TRBJ1-4; D remains unclear. TRBV23-1 is marked as an open reading frame, function uncertain. Trimming shortened V by 4 bases and J by 6 bases, and 15 bases separated the two germline ends. The CDR3 contains 15 residues. The CDR3 DNA reads as TGCGCCAGCAGTCGGCCCGGTTACGGGGATGAAAAACTGTTTTTT. Translating gives CASSRPGYGDEKLFF.